Below are 6 T cell receptor beta chains sequenced from a single sample in a study of T cell changes during pregnancy in multiple sclerosis. Only in-frame clones appear in the TCRdb table, and some are missing; sequencing was by immunoSEQ multiplex PCR. The sample shows under 50,000 clones, about 94% of them seen only once. The material sequenced was CD4+ T cells from peripheral blood mononuclear cells, taken after pregnancy. These receptors all stem from a female donor with multiple sclerosis, enrolled in a pregnancy study.

The rearrangement joins TRBV6-5 to TRBJ1-1; tentative D call: TRBD1 (5 bases). Germline values: CDR1 MNHEY, CDR2 SVGAGI. V was clipped by 5 bases and J by 3 bases, with 10 bases between them. This CDR3 spans 13 amino acids. The CDR3 coding sequence is TGTGCCAGCAGTACCTGGGGGGACACTGAAGCTTTCTTT. Encoded protein: CASSTWGDTEAFF.

This chain links TRBV27 with TRBJ2-3; tentatively, D is TRBD1 (5 bases). V lost 0 bases to trimming and J lost 6 bases, with 10 bases between them. Germline V gives CDR1 MNHEY, CDR2 SMNVEV (reference sequence). The CDR3 totals 14 residues. The CDR3 reads CASSLSQVVDTQYF. CDR3 DNA sequence: TGTGCCAGCAGTTTATCACAGGTGGTCGATACGCAGTATTTT.

V gene TRBV7-2 combines with J gene TRBJ1-3; D gene ambiguous. CDR1 is SGHTA, CDR2 FQGNSA, per germline. The CDR3 covers 16 residues. V was pared by 0 bases and J by 0 bases, with 9 bases between. The CDR3, as DNA: TGTGCCAGCAGCTTAGCTGGCAGGATCTCTGGAAACACCATATATTTT. Translated: CASSLAGRISGNTIYF.

The chain combines TRBV29-1 with TRBJ1-2, with D possibly being TRBD1 (5 bases). This CDR3 region has 11 residues. The germline V and J ends were trimmed by 7 bases and 7 bases, with 13 bases remaining between them. Germline lookup yields CDR1 SQVTM and CDR2 ANQGSEA. The CDR3 loop reads CSAGGGVGYTF. The CDR3 DNA follows: TGCAGCGCTGGAGGAGGGGTTGGCTACACCTTC.

Here the CDR3 reads CASSLGGPLTRTEAFF. CDR3 bases: TGTGCCAGCAGCTTGGGCGGGCCACTCACAAGGACTGAAGCTTTCTTT. V is TRBV5-8 and J is TRBJ1-1; no clear D gene. Germline CDR1 and CDR2: SGHTS and YDEGEE. Trimming took 0 bases from V and 5 from J, leaving 17 bases between them. The CDR3 has 16 amino acids.

The V and J genes are TRBV5-1 and TRBJ1-2; 9 bases fit TRBD1. Germline CDR1 reads SGHRS; CDR2 reads YFSETQ. This CDR3 has 14 amino acids. V gave up 5 bases and J gave up 4 bases; unmatched junction bases: 6. CDR3 sequence (DNA): TGCGCCAGCAGTTCCGGGACAGGGTTCTATGGCTACACCTTC. The encoded protein is CASSSGTGFYGYTF.